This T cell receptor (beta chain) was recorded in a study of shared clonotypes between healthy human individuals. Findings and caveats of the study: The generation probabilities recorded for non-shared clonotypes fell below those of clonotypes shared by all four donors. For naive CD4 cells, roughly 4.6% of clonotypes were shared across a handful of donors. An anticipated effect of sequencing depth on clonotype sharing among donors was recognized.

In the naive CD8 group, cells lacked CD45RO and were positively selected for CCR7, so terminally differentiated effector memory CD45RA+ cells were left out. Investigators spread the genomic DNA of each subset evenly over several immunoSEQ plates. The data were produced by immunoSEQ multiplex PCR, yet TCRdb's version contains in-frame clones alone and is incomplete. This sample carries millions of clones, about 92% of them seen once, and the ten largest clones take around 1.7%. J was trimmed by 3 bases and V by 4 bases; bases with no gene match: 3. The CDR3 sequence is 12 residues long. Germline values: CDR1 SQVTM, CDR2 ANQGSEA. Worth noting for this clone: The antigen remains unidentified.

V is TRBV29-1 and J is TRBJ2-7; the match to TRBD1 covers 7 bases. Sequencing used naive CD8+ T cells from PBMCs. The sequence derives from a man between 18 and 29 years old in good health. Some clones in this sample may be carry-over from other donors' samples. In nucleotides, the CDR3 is TGCAGCGTTGGGGGACAGAACTACGAGCAGTACTTC. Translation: CSVGGQNYEQYF.